The clone carrying this T cell receptor beta chain was counted a single time. The data derive from a study of technical replicates of blood from several donors. V lost 5 bases and J lost 1; bases outside the gene matches: 7. CDR1 and CDR2 (germline): SGHVS, FNYEAQ. This CDR3 is 17 amino acids long. Clones were read by immunoSEQ multiplex PCR, and TCRdb kept only the in-frame ones, dropping some. The sample has approximately 78,000 clones; less than 97% are singletons. This TCR was sampled from a human donor in good health. V usage is TRBV7-6 and J usage is TRBJ2-2; 10 bases fit TRBD2. Sequenced: T cells isolated from PBMCs. The CDR3 DNA reads TGTGCCAGCAGCCTAACTTCTAGCGGGGGGAACACCGGGGAGCTGTTTTTT. It specifies CASSLTSSGGNTGELFF.